What follows are 15 T cell receptor beta chains derived from one specimen sequenced in a study of shared clonotypes between healthy human individuals. The naive CD8 fraction comprised CD45RO-negative cells positively selected for CCR7 and excluded terminally differentiated effector memory CD45RA+ cells. Assay used: immunoSEQ multiplex PCR; TCRdb lists only in-frame clones, some missing. The repertoire includes about 2.2 million clones, 90% to 95% of them detected once, and over 1.5% sits in the top ten. The source material was naive CD8+ T cells from PBMCs. The source of these receptors is a man younger than 35 in good health. Some clones in this sample may be carry-over from other donors' samples.

This chain uses TRBV28 with TRBJ1-5; no clear D gene. Germline V gene sequence: CDR1 MDHEN, CDR2 SYDVKM. The CDR3 is 12 residues long. V lost 6 bases to trimming and J lost 6 bases, with 9 bases between them. The DNA for the CDR3 is TGTGCCAGCAGCGGAAGGGTTCAGCCCCAGCATTTT. As protein: CASSGRVQPQHF.

In its sample, this clone was seen once. This chain uses TRBV4-2 with TRBJ2-5; TRBD2 might be the D (5 bases). The CDR3 extends over 16 amino acids. The germline V gene has CDR1 LGHNA and CDR2 YNFKEQ. V was cut by 3 bases and J by 4 bases, with 18 bases left in between. For the CDR3, the DNA is TGTGCCAGCAGCCAGCCCGGGATCCTCGAAGCAGAGACCCAGTACTTC. Translation gives CASSQPGILEAETQYF.

CDR3 coding DNA: TGTGCCAGCAGATCCGGGACTAGCGGGAGATGGTCCTACAATGAGCAGTTCTTC. Translating it yields CASRSGTSGRWSYNEQFF. The gene calls are TRBV27 and TRBJ2-1, with 14 bases lining up with TRBD2. V trimming: 6 bases; J trimming: 1 base; junction bases outside the gene matches: 8. This CDR3 is 18 amino acids long. Germline V gene lookup returns CDR1 MNHEY and CDR2 SMNVEV (reference sequence).

V usage is TRBV6-5 and J usage is TRBJ2-1; 14 nucleotides agree with TRBD2. Germline CDR1 is MNHEY and CDR2 is SVGAGI. This CDR3 is 15 amino acids long. V lost 7 bases to trimming and J lost 6 bases; unmatched junction nucleotides: 5. CDR3 region: CASTLGTSGSNEQFF. The CDR3 DNA reads as TGTGCCAGCACCTTAGGGACTAGCGGGAGCAATGAGCAGTTCTTC.

As to this clone: Other DNA sequences in the same sample also yield this CDR3. The V and J genes are TRBV13 and TRBJ1-2; 7 nucleotides line up with TRBD1. The junction had 2 bases not matched to a gene; V was cut back by 4 bases and J by 3 bases. Germline V gives CDR1 PRHDT, CDR2 FYEKMQ (reference sequence). CDR3 length equals 13 residues. CDR3 sequence reads: CASSSDRDYGYTF. The CDR3 DNA follows: TGTGCCAGCAGCTCAGACAGGGACTATGGCTACACCTTC.

The chain combines TRBV27 with TRBJ2-7; 7 nucleotides align to TRBD1. The CDR3 is made up of 15 amino acids. J gave up 4 bases and V 3 bases, and 9 bases lay outside the gene matches. The germline CDR1 and CDR2 sequences are MNHEY and SMNVEV (reference sequence). The CDR3 protein is CASSFTGAPGYEQYF. CDR3 sequence (DNA): TGTGCCAGCAGTTTCACAGGGGCGCCGGGGTACGAGCAGTACTTC.

This clone was seen a few times. Other nucleotide sequences from this sample produce the same CDR3. The chain couples TRBV28 to TRBJ2-7; D call uncertain. Deletions cut 5 bases from V and 5 bases from J, with 4 bases between. From germline, CDR1 is MDHEN and CDR2 SYDVKM. This CDR3 spans 10 amino acids. CDR3 loop: CASSRHEQYF. CDR3 sequence (DNA): TGTGCCAGCAGTAGACACGAGCAGTACTTC.

V gene TRBV27 combines with J gene TRBJ2-5; D call uncertain. V gave up 2 bases and J gave up 5 bases, with 21 bases separating them. Germline lookup yields CDR1 MNHEY and CDR2 SMNVEV (reference sequence). The CDR3 runs 17 residues. DNA for the CDR3: TGTGCCAGCAGTTTAAATGGGTGGGCACCCTCCGGGGAGACCCAGTACTTC. Translated: CASSLNGWAPSGETQYF.

The chain employs TRBV9 and TRBJ2-7; D is uncertain. From germline, CDR1 is SGDLS and CDR2 YYNGEE. The V gene lost 3 bases and the J gene lost 6 bases, with 16 bases spanning the gap. CDR3 size: 14 residues. CDR3 residues: CASSARTDPGEQYF. CDR3 nucleotide sequence: TGTGCCAGCAGCGCCCGGACGGACCCCGGCGAGCAGTACTTC.

This clone appeared once. This CDR3 is CASSLAYGSGSYEQYF. The CDR3 coding sequence is TGTGCCAGCAGCTTGGCCTACGGGAGTGGGTCCTACGAGCAGTACTTC. The chain uses TRBV5-4 and TRBJ2-7; D possibly corresponds to TRBD2 (6 bases). The CDR3 runs 16 residues. The V and J ends lost 0 bases and 1 base respectively, with 14 bases between them. CDR1 and CDR2 from the germline V gene are SGHNT and YYREEE (reference sequence).

The DNA for the CDR3 is TGCGCCAGCAGCTGGTCAAGGCAGGGAGCTACTGAAGCTTTCTTT. It yields the protein CASSWSRQGATEAFF. The chain recombines TRBV5-1 with TRBJ1-1; maybe TRBD1 (5 bases). V was pared by 3 bases and J by 5 bases, with 17 bases between. Looked up from germline, CDR1 is SGHRS and CDR2 is YFSETQ. The CDR3 is 15 residues long. The full variable domain, with the rest looked up from reference TRBV5-1 and TRBJ1-1, is KAGVTQTPRYLIKTRGQQVTLSCSPISGHRSVSWYQQTPGQGLQFLFEYFSETQRNKGNFPGRFSGRQFSNSRSEMNVSTLELGDSALYLCASSWSRQGATEAFFGQGTRLTVV.

The V call is TRBV19, the J call TRBJ2-3, with 13 bases that match TRBD2. The germline CDR1 and CDR2 sequences are LNHDA and SQIVND (reference sequence). This CDR3 region has 16 residues. Losses at the gene ends were 5 bases for V and 5 bases for J; bases not matched to a gene: 7. The CDR3 nucleotides are TGTGCCAGTAGTCCCACTAGCGGGAGGGCCGTAGATACGCAGTATTTT. Its translation is CASSPTSGRAVDTQYF. The entire variable domain, with the rest obtained from reference TRBV19 and TRBJ2-3, is as follows: DGGITQSPKYLFRKEGQNVTLSCEQNLNHDAMYWYRQDPGQGLRLIYYSQIVNDFQKGDIAEGYSVSREKKESFPLTVTSAQKNPTAFYLCASSPTSGRAVDTQYFGPGTRLTVL.

In its sample, this clone was seen once. The chain carries TRBV7-9 and TRBJ1-4, with D perhaps matching TRBD1 (5 bases). CDR1 is SEHNR and CDR2 is FQNEAQ in the germline V gene (reference sequence). The ends were cut back, 1 base at V and 8 bases at J, with 14 bases in the middle. The CDR3 is made up of 15 amino acids. This CDR3 is CASSLVGGVGEKLFF. The CDR3 DNA is TGTGCCAGCAGCTTAGTTGGGGGAGTAGGGGAAAAACTGTTTTTT.

The V gene is TRBV6-6, the J gene TRBJ2-7; D not resolved. The CDR3 sequence is 16 residues long. Trimming pared 0 bases from V and 2 bases from J, leaving 14 bases between. Per germline, CDR1 MNHNY and CDR2 SVGAGI (reference sequence). CDR3 amino acids: CASSYSTGGGTYEQYF. The CDR3 DNA reads as TGTGCCAGCAGTTACTCGACGGGCGGCGGAACCTACGAGCAGTACTTC.

The chain has TRBV6-6 and TRBJ1-3; D might be TRBD1 (5 bases). The CDR3 runs 15 residues. Germline-derived CDR1 and CDR2 are MNHNY and SVGAGI (reference sequence). Trimming shortened V by 6 bases and J by 8 bases, and 20 bases separated the two germline ends. CDR3: CASSQRQIPGDTIYF. The CDR3 DNA reads as TGTGCCAGCAGCCAGCGCCAGATTCCGGGGGACACCATATATTTT.